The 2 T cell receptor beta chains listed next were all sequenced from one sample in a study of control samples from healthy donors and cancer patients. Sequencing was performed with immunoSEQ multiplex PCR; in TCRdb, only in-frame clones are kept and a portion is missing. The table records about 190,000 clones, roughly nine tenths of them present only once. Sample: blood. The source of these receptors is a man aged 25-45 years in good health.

The CDR3 here is CASSSGQAGNTIYF. For the CDR3, the DNA is TGTGCCAGCAGCTCCGGACAGGCTGGAAACACCATATATTTT. V usage is TRBV4-2 and J usage is TRBJ1-3; 7 nucleotides line up with TRBD1. The CDR3 is 14 amino acids. V was clipped by 5 bases and J by 2 bases; unmatched bases: 3. Germline lookup yields CDR1 LGHNA and CDR2 YNFKEQ.

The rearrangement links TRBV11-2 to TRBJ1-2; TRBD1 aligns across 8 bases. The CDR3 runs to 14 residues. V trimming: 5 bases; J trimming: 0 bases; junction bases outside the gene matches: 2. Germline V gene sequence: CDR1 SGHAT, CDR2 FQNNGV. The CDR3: CASSRTGTNYGYTF. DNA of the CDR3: TGTGCCAGCAGCCGGACAGGGACTAACTATGGCTACACCTTC.